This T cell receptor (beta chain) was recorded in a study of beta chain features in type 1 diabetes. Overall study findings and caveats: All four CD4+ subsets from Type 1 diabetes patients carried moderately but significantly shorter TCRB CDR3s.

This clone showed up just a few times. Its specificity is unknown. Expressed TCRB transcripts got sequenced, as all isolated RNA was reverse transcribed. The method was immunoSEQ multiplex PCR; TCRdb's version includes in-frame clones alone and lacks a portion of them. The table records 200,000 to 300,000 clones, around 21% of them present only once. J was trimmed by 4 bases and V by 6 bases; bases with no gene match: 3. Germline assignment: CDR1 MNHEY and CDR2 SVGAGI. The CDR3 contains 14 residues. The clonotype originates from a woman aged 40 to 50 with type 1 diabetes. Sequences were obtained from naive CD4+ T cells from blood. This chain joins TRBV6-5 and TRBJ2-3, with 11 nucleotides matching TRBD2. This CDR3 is CASSRSGRADTQYF. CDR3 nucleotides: TGTGCCAGCAGCCGTAGCGGGAGGGCAGATACGCAGTATTTT.